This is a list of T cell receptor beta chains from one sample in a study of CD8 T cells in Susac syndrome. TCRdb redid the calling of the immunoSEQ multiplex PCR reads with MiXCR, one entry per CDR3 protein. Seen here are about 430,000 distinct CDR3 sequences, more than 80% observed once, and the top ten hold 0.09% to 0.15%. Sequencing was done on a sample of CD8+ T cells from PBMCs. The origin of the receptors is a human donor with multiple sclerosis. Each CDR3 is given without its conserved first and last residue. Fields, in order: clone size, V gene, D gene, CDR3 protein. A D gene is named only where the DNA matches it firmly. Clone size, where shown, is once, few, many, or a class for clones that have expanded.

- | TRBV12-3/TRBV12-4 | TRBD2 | ASSSSGREVYNEQF
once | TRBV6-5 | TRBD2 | ASSYFRTSGTELYNEQF
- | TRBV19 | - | ASSIPSGGEKLF
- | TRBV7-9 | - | ASSLAWRGPHIQY
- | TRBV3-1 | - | ASTPFGGSYYEQY
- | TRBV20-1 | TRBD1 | SARDLSDRRPYGYT
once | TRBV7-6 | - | ASSLGARGGSPTEAF
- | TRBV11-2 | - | ASALEQGSGPDTQY
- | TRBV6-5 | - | ASSYQDWITGELF
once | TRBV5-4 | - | ASSSTRGRSTDTQY
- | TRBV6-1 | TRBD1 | ASSERDRGSYNEQF
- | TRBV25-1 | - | ASSDGPPTEQF
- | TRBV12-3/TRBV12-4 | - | ASSSDGANYGYT
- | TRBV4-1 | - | ASSQRDLRSYEQY
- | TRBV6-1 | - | GAGHIQY
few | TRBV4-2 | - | ASSQVREDSEQY
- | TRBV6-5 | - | ASSYSMKGQGDMDEQF
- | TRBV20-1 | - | SARDYGRTTQDYGYT
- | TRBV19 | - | ASSSLQGGTEAF
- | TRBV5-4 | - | ASSLEGRGETQY
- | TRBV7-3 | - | ASTNDRTGNQPQH
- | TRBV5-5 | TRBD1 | ASSLAGTGEEKLF
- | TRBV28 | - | ASSPLRVNTEAF
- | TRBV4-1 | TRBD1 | ASSQDEAGGTYGYT
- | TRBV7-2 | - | ASIPGPYQANYGYT
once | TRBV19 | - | ASDGNTEAF
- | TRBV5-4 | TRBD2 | ASSLAGGPVDEQF
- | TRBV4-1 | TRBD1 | ASSPSGTGGWVAEAF
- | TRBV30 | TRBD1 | AWTDVRTGDPYEQY
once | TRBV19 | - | ASSNVRTEQF
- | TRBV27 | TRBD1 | ASSWTGTPDTQY
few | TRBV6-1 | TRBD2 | ASRPLAGANEQF
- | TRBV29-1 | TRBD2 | SVAEAGGRVYLKETQY
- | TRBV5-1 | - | ASSLSLFGELF
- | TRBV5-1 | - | ASSPLRSSSYEQY
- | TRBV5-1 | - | ASSLLALSNEQF
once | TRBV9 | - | ASSATSLNSPLH
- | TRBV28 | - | ASSSLTSPPETQY
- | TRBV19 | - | ASIGARGTEAF
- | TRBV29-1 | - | SAMGAFNTGELF
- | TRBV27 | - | ASSLSTAAPYEQY
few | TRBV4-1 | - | ASSLPGDEQF
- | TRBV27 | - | ASKQGWNEQF
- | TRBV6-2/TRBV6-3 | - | ASSYSSTGSDGYT
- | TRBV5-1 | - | ASSLRTELDTQY
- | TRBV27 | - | ASSWGSKNIQY
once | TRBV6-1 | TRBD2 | ASSAFPGLAGVAEQF
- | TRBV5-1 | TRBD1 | ASSLAFVGQGFGTEAF
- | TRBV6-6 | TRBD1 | ASSFPSAGGNTEAF
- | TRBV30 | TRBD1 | AWAGGAGANVLT
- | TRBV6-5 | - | ASSFWTAKTGANVLT
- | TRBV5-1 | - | ASSLGAGGSGTDTQY